These 14 T cell receptor beta chains came from one sample sequenced in a study of blood T cells in healthy people across ages. Alongside a J-beta primer mix, a sample-barcoded 5' primer served in a second PCR lasting roughly 7 to 11 cycles. TCRdb re-called the 5' RACE reads through MiXCR, storing one row per CDR3 protein. This table holds hundreds of thousands of distinct CDR3 sequences, under 50% found once. Material for sequencing was blood. Every receptor here comes from a man aged 30-40 years in good health.

This sequence joins TRBV11-3 and TRBJ2-7; D ambiguous. There are 14 residues in the CDR3. CDR1 is SGHNT, CDR2 YENEEA, per germline. The V end was cut by 2 bases, the J end by 6 bases, with 14 bases between. The DNA of the CDR3 is TGTGCCAGCAGCTTACGCGTGCAGTCCGGCGAGCAGTACTTC. It translates to CASSLRVQSGEQYF.

This chain connects TRBV6-5 to TRBJ2-7; perhaps TRBD1 as D (5 bases). Trimming pared 2 bases from V and 7 bases from J, leaving 12 bases between. This CDR3 spans 13 amino acids. The V gene's germline CDR1 is MNHEY and CDR2 SVGAGI. CDR3: CASSYTNRPEQYF. CDR3 nucleotide sequence: TGTGCCAGCAGTTACACAAACAGGCCAGAGCAGTACTTC.

This clonotype was seen at least ten times. The chain uses TRBV9 and TRBJ2-3; D possibly corresponds to TRBD2 (6 bases). V dropped 0 bases and J dropped 0 bases, with 11 bases sitting between them. The CDR3 totals 16 residues. CDR1 is SGDLS and CDR2 is YYNGEE in the germline V gene. The CDR3 loop is CASSVVGGMSTDTQYF. CDR3 sequence (DNA): TGTGCCAGCAGCGTAGTCGGGGGTATGAGCACAGATACGCAGTATTTT.

The chain joins TRBV7-2 to TRBJ1-5, with no clear D. The CDR3 runs 16 residues. V lost 5 bases to trimming and J lost 7 bases, with 21 bases between them. Germline CDR1 and CDR2: SGHTA and FQGNSA. The CDR3 DNA sequence: TGTGCCAGCAGCCTGGGCGGTTTTGCGCAATGGCAGCCCCAGCATTTT. Protein: CASSLGGFAQWQPQHF.

The chain joins TRBV3-1 to TRBJ2-5; 9 nucleotides match TRBD2. The germline V gene encodes CDR1 LGHDT and CDR2 YNNKEL (reference sequence). The CDR3 sequence is 16 residues long. The trim removed 1 base at V and 5 bases at J, leaving 8 bases unmatched. CDR3 in amino acids: CASSQAAGGPKETQYF. The DNA for the CDR3 is TGTGCCAGCAGCCAAGCTGCGGGGGGGCCTAAGGAGACCCAGTACTTC.

The chain joins TRBV7-3 to TRBJ2-1; possibly TRBD2 for D (5 bases). Germline V gene sequence: CDR1 SGHTA, CDR2 FQGTGA. The CDR3 length is 15 residues. V was cut by 2 bases and J by 5 bases, with 13 bases left in between. In DNA form, the CDR3 reads TGTGCCAGCAGCTTATCGGCAGCGGTCAACAATGAGCAGTTCTTC. This codes for CASSLSAAVNNEQFF.

The chain joins TRBV7-2 to TRBJ2-4; 10 positions agree with TRBD1. The CDR3 length is 14 residues. Trimming cost V 5 bases and J 9 bases; bases outside gene matches: 7. From germline, CDR1 is SGHTA and CDR2 FQGNSA. In nucleotides, the CDR3 is TGTGCCAGCAGCCCAAGGACAGGGGGGGGCATTCAGTACTTC. Its protein is CASSPRTGGGIQYF.

The gene calls are TRBV7-2 and TRBJ1-6; unclear D gene. Trimming shortened V by 1 base and J by 7 bases, and 11 bases separated the two germline ends. CDR3 size: 15 residues. Germline loops: CDR1 SGHTA, CDR2 FQGNSA. DNA for the CDR3: TGTGCCAGCAGCTTAGAGGGTTCGGCCAATTCACCCCTCCACTTT. This codes for CASSLEGSANSPLHF.

The chain couples TRBV21-1 to TRBJ2-3; the table's D gene call, TRBD1, was not cross checked with the DNA. TRBV21-1 is a known pseudogene. The CDR3 spans 12 residues. CDR3 loop: CASSAPGDTQYF. As DNA, the CDR3 is TGTGCCAGCAGCGCCCCTGGGGATACGCAGTATTTT.

This clonotype was counted ten times or more. V and J are TRBV20-1 and TRBJ2-7, with a weak D call TRBD2 (5 bases). Germline CDR1 DFQATT, CDR2 SNEGSKA (reference sequence). Trimming took off 2 bases at V and 2 bases at J, with 10 bases between the two ends. The CDR3 covers 13 residues. The CDR3 nucleotides are TGCAGTGCTAGACTCGGGGAGCCCTACGAGCAGTACTTC. Its translation is CSARLGEPYEQYF.

This clonotype showed up just a few times. The chain has TRBV12-3 or TRBV12-4 and TRBJ2-5; possibly TRBD1 for D (5 bases). This CDR3 contains 14 residues. V was pared by 6 bases and J by 4 bases, with 15 bases between. CDR3 region: CASRLDSSRETQYF. CDR3 coding DNA: TGTGCCAGCAGGCTTGACAGTAGCCGAGAGACCCAGTACTTC.

This clonotype has just a few counts. V usage is TRBV10-3 and J usage is TRBJ2-6, with D perhaps matching TRBD1 (6 bases). V lost 3 bases and J 1 base, leaving 10 bases between the germline ends. Germline values: CDR1 ENHRY, CDR2 SYGVKD. The CDR3 runs to 16 residues. In DNA, the CDR3 is TGTGCCATCAGTGATGCAGGGGCTTCTGGGGCCAACGTCCTGACTTTC. It codes for CAISDAGASGANVLTF.

This clonotype occurred once. The chain employs TRBV10-3 and TRBJ2-1; D is unresolved. CDR1 ENHRY and CDR2 SYGVKD come from the germline V gene. CDR3 length: 14 amino acids. V was clipped by 3 bases and J by 6 bases, with 12 bases between them. The CDR3 reads CAISDQQSSNEQFF. CDR3 nucleotides: TGTGCCATCAGTGACCAGCAGAGCAGCAATGAGCAGTTCTTC.

This clonotype came up a few times. This chain uses TRBV4-2 with TRBJ2-2; D unclear. The CDR3 consists of 16 residues. Germline CDR1 LGHNA, CDR2 YNFKEQ. Trimming pared 0 bases from V and 0 bases from J, leaving 8 bases between. CDR3 protein: CASSQDTSANTGELFF. The DNA of the CDR3 is TGTGCCAGCAGCCAAGATACAAGCGCGAACACCGGGGAGCTGTTTTTT.